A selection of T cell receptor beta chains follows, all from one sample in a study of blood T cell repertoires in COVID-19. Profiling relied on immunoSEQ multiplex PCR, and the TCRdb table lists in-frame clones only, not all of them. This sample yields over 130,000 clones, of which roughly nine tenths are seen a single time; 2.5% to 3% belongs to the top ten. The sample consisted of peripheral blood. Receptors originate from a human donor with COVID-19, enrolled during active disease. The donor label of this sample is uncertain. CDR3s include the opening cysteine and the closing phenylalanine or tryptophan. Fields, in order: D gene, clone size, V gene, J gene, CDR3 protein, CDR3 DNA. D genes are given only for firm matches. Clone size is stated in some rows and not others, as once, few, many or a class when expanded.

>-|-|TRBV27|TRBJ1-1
CARYSYPDSKNTEAFF
TGTGCCAGGTACTCCTATCCGGACAGCAAGAACACTGAAGCTTTCTTT
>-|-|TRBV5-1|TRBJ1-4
CASSPRTANEKLFF
TGCGCCAGCAGCCCCAGGACAGCGAATGAAAAACTGTTTTTT
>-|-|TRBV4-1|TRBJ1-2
CASSQEGRAYGYTF
TGCGCCAGCAGCCAAGAGGGCAGGGCCTATGGCTACACCTTC
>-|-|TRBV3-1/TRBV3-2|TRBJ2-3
CASSQWAGSTDTQYF
TGTGCCAGCAGCCAATGGGCGGGGAGCACAGATACGCAGTATTTT
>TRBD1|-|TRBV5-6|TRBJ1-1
CASSRTGLGEAFF
TGTGCCAGCAGCCGGACAGGGCTGGGAGAAGCTTTCTTT
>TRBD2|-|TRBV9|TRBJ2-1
CASSGLAGLPPYNEQFF
TGTGCCAGCAGCGGACTAGCGGGGCTCCCCCCCTACAATGAGCAGTTCTTC
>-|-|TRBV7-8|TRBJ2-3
CASSQSTLQGIPLHFSSTDTQYF
TGTGCCAGCAGCCAGAGTACCCTACAGGGAATCCCACTACACTTTTCTAGCACAGATACGCAGTATTTT
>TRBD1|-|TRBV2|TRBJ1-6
CASRHGTVVVSPLHF
TGTGCCAGCAGGCACGGGACAGTTGTTGTCTCACCCCTCCACTTT
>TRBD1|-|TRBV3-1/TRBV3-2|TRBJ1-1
CASSPPSGQVTEAFF
TGTGCCAGCAGCCCCCCCTCGGGACAGGTCACTGAAGCTTTCTTT
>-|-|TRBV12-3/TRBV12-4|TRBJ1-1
CASSLLPSTEAFF
TGTGCCAGCAGTTTACTACCTAGCACTGAAGCTTTCTTT
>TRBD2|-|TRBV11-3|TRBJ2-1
CASSVRTSGPSEQFF
TGTGCCAGCAGCGTCCGGACTAGCGGTCCCAGTGAGCAGTTCTTC
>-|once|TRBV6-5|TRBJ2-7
CASSSEGLREQYF
TGTGCCAGCAGTTCCGAGGGCCTTCGGGAGCAGTACTTC
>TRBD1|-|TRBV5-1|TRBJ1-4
CASSPNSAGGSYNEKLFF
TGCGCCAGCAGCCCGAATTCGGCAGGGGGGTCTTATAATGAAAAACTGTTTTTT
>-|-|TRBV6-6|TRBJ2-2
CASSFDGDTGELFF
TGTGCCAGCAGTTTCGACGGGGACACCGGGGAGCTGTTTTTT
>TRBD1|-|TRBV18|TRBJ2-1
CASSPASSGTGDSEQFF
TGTGCCAGCTCACCCGCGTCCTCCGGGACAGGGGATAGTGAGCAGTTCTTC
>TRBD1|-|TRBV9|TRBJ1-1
CASSPRGQGGFTEAFF
TGTGCCAGCAGCCCCCGTGGACAGGGCGGGTTCACTGAAGCTTTCTTT
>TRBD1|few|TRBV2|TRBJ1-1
CASSALRMSGGGTEAFF
TGTGCCAGCAGTGCCCTAAGGATGTCAGGGGGCGGTACTGAAGCTTTCTTT
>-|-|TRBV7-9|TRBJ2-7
CASTVFGGQREYEQYF
TGTGCCAGCACGGTTTTTGGGGGACAAAGGGAGTACGAGCAGTACTTC
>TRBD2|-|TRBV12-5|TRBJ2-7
CASGLVASGAYEQYF
TGTGCTAGTGGTTTGGTAGCTAGCGGGGCTTACGAGCAGTACTTC
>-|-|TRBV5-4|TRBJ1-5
CATRQDSNQPQHF
TGTGCCACCCGACAGGACAGCAATCAGCCCCAGCATTTT
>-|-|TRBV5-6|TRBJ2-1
CASSSLQDYSSYNEQFF
TGTGCCAGCAGCTCTCTCCAGGACTATAGCTCCTACAATGAGCAGTTCTTC
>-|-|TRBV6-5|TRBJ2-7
CASSPENSYEQYF
TGTGCCAGCAGTCCAGAAAACTCCTACGAGCAGTACTTC
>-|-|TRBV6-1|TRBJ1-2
CASSERGAGGYTF
TGTGCCAGCAGTGAACGGGGGGCGGGCGGCTACACCTTC
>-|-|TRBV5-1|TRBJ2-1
CASSLGQELSNEQFF
TGCGCCAGCAGCTTGGGACAGGAATTATCAAATGAGCAGTTCTTC
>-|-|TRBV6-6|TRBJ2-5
CASSYQGREETQYF
TGTGCCAGCAGTTACCAGGGGAGAGAGGAGACCCAGTACTTC
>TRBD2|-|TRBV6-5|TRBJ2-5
CASSYAGGKGETQYF
TGTGCCAGCAGTTACGCGGGGGGGAAGGGAGAGACCCAGTACTTC
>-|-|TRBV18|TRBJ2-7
CASSPPARGDDEQYF
TGTGCCAGCTCACCACCCGCCAGGGGGGACGACGAGCAGTACTTC
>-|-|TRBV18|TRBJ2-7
CASSPDSQSYEQYF
TGTGCCAGCTCACCGGACAGCCAGTCCTACGAGCAGTACTTC
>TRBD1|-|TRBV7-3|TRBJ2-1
CASSFGGGTGAMGNSNEQFF
TGTGCCAGCAGCTTCGGTGGCGGAACAGGGGCAATGGGTAACAGCAATGAGCAGTTCTTC
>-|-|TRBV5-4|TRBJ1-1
CASSLLQGDTEAFF
TGTGCCAGCAGCTTATTACAGGGTGACACTGAAGCTTTCTTT
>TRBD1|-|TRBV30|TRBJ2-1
CAWDNLTGGMRNEQFF
TGTGCCTGGGATAACTTAACAGGGGGCATGAGGAATGAGCAGTTCTTC